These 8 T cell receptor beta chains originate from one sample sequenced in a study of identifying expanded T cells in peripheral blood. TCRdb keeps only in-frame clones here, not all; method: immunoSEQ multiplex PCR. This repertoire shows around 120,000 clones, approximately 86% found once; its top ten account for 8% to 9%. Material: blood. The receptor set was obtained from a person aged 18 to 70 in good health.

The DNA of the CDR3 is TGTGCCAGCAGTTTCCAGAAAAACACAGATACGCAGTATTTT. Encoded protein: CASSFQKNTDTQYF. The V call is TRBV27, the J call TRBJ2-3, with no clear D. The CDR3 loop spans 14 amino acids. The germline V gene has CDR1 MNHEY and CDR2 SMNVEV (reference sequence). Trimming left V 3 bases short and J 2 bases short, with 9 bases between.

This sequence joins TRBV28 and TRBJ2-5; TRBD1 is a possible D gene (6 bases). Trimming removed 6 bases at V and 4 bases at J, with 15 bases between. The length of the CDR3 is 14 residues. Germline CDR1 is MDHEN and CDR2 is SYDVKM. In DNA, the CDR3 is TGTGCCAGCAGCCAGGGGTTTAGCCTAGAGACCCAGTACTTC. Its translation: CASSQGFSLETQYF. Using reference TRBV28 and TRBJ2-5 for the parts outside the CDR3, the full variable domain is DVKVTQSSRYLVKRTGEKVFLECVQDMDHENMFWYRQDPGLGLRLIYFSYDVKMKEKGDIPEGYSVSREKKERFSLILESASTNQTSMYLCASSQGFSLETQYFGPGTRLLVL.

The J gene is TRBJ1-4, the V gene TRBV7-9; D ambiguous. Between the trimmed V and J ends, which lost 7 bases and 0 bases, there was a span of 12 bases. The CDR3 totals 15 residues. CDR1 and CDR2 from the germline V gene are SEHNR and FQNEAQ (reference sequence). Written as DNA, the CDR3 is TGTGCCAGCAACCCGTTCGGAGCAACTAATGAAAAACTGTTTTTT. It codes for CASNPFGATNEKLFF. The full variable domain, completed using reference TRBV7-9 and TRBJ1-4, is DTGVSQNPRHKITKRGQNVTFRCDPISEHNRLYWYRQTLGQGPEFLTYFQNEAQLEKSRLLSDRFSAERPKGSFSTLEIQRTEQGDSAMYLCASNPFGATNEKLFFGSGTQLSVL.

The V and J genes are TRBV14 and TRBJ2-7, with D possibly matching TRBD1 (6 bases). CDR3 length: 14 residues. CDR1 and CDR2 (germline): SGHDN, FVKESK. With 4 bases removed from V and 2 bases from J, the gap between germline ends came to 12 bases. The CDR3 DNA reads TGTGCCAGCAGCCTCGCAGGGGTGGCCTACGAGCAGTACTTC. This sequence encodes CASSLAGVAYEQYF.

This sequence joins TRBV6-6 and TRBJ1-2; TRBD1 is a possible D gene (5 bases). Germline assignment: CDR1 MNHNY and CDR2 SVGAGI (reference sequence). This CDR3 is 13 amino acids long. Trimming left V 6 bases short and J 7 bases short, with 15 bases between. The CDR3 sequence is CASSDRPSGGYTF. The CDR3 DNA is TGTGCCAGCAGCGACAGACCGAGTGGTGGCTACACCTTC.

CDR3 in amino acids: CASSLTAGAHEQYF. The DNA for the CDR3 is TGCGCCAGCAGCCTGACAGCGGGAGCCCACGAGCAGTACTTC. The chain links TRBV5-1 to TRBJ2-7; TRBD2 aligns across 8 bases. The CDR3 covers 14 residues. Germline loops: CDR1 SGHRS, CDR2 YFSETQ. V dropped 4 bases and J dropped 5; count of bases not matched to a gene: 8. The full variable domain, in which reference TRBV5-1 and TRBJ2-7 provide the parts outside the CDR3, is KAGVTQTPRYLIKTRGQQVTLSCSPISGHRSVSWYQQTPGQGLQFLFEYFSETQRNKGNFPGRFSGRQFSNSRSEMNVSTLELGDSALYLCASSLTAGAHEQYFGPGTRLTVT.

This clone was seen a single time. CDR3 DNA sequence: TGTGCCAGCAGTCAGGGGCTAGCGGGAGGGGGAGAGACCCAGTACTTC. Translation: CASSQGLAGGGETQYF. The chain employs TRBV2 and TRBJ2-5; 12 nucleotides agree with TRBD2. Germline V gene data show CDR1 as SNHLY and CDR2 as FYNNEI. Unmatched junction bases numbered 8, after V lost 5 bases and J lost 4 bases. CDR3 length equals 16 residues.

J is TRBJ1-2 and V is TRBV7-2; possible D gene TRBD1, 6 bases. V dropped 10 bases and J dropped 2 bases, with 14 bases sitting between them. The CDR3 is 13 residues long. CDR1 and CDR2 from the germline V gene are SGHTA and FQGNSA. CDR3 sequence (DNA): TGTGCCATCCGGGGGACAAAAAACTATGGCTACACCTTC. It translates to CAIRGTKNYGYTF.